The 9 T cell receptor beta chains given below trace back to one sample, sequenced in a study of blood T cell repertoires in COVID-19 (dated by TCRdb to 2018 to 2020). Preparation of the library involved the immunoSEQ multiplex PCR assay. TCRdb re-hosts the immuneACCESS table, in-frame sequences only. Its copies lack some clones; in the studies checked, an unresolved V gene accounts for under half of them, and the cause for the rest is not known. This sample has about 70,000 clones in its table, and roughly 80% of those were observed once. The top ten constitute about 10% of the sample. Sequenced: peripheral blood. Every receptor here comes from a human donor in a cohort sampled during active COVID-19.

The gene calls are TRBV5-1 and TRBJ1-1; D unresolved. The germline V gene has CDR1 SGHRS and CDR2 YFSETQ. V lost 0 bases to trimming and J lost 4 bases, with 10 bases between them. CDR3 size: 14 residues. The CDR3 nucleotides are TGCGCCAGCAGCTTGGTGGGTCAGGCCACTGAAGCTTTCTTT. Amino acids: CASSLVGQATEAFF.

The genes are TRBV5-1 and TRBJ2-5; 7 nucleotides agree with TRBD1. V lost 4 bases, J lost 5 bases, and 5 bases stayed unmatched. The germline V gene encodes CDR1 SGHRS and CDR2 YFSETQ. The CDR3 length is 13 residues. For the CDR3, the DNA is TGCGCCAGCAGCCCGGACAGGACTGAGACCCAGTACTTC. Its translation: CASSPDRTETQYF.

This chain links TRBV5-1 with TRBJ2-3; TRBD2 matches at 7 bases. This CDR3 region has 15 residues. Germline CDR1 reads SGHRS; CDR2 reads YFSETQ. V gave up 7 bases and J gave up 0 bases; unmatched junction bases: 8. The CDR3 sequence: CASEFGGGSTDTQYF. Here the CDR3 DNA reads TGCGCCAGCGAGTTTGGCGGGGGTAGCACAGATACGCAGTATTTT.

V gene TRBV28 combines with J gene TRBJ2-7, with 8 bases matching TRBD2. CDR3 length: 13 amino acids. Per the germline V gene, CDR1 is MDHEN and CDR2 is SYDVKM. With 7 bases clipped from V and 5 bases from J, the junction kept 7 bases outside the gene matches. CDR3: CASTSGGADEQYF. The CDR3 DNA is TGTGCCAGCACTTCGGGGGGGGCAGACGAGCAGTACTTC.

The V gene is TRBV9, the J gene TRBJ1-2; 7 nucleotides match TRBD1. Germline V gene lookup returns CDR1 SGDLS and CDR2 YYNGEE. The CDR3 has 13 residues. J gave up 2 bases and V 4 bases, and 2 bases lay outside the gene matches. The CDR3 nucleotides are TGTGCCAGCAGCAGGGACAGCAACTATGGCTACACCTTC. Its translation: CASSRDSNYGYTF.

The CDR3 nucleotides are TGTGCCAGCACAGAACTAGCGCAGAGCACAGATACGCAGTATTTT. As protein: CASTELAQSTDTQYF. The V and J genes are TRBV7-9 and TRBJ2-3; 7 bases fit TRBD2. V was pared by 7 bases and J by 0 bases, with 7 bases of the junction left unmatched. This CDR3 has 15 amino acids. The germline gives CDR1 SEHNR, CDR2 FQNEAQ (reference sequence).

The chain links TRBV25-1 to TRBJ2-3, with 8 bases aligning to TRBD2. The ends lost 3 bases at V and 4 bases at J; junction bases unmatched: 6. Germline CDR1 reads MGHDK; CDR2 reads SYGVNS. This CDR3 has 15 residues. The CDR3 coding sequence is TGTGCCAGCAGTGATTCGGGGGGGGCCGCAGATACGCAGTATTTT. Amino acid sequence: CASSDSGGAADTQYF.

The chain joins TRBV4-3 to TRBJ2-3; 10 bases align to TRBD1. After removal of 0 bases from V and 5 bases from J, the junction contained 11 bases not matched to a gene. CDR1 LGHNA and CDR2 YSLEER come from the germline V gene. This CDR3 has 18 amino acids. CDR3 DNA: TGCGCCAGCAGCCAAGAATCTTGGAGGACAGGGGGACAAGATACGCAGTATTTT. It encodes CASSQESWRTGGQDTQYF.

There are a few counts of this clone. V gene TRBV5-1 combines with J gene TRBJ1-5, with D unclear. The CDR3 is 13 residues long. Germline V lookup: CDR1 SGHRS, CDR2 YFSETQ. V was shortened by 0 bases and J by 5 bases, with 6 bases between the two germline ends. The DNA for the CDR3 is TGCGCCAGCAGCTTGGAAGCTTATCAGCCCCAGCATTTT. It translates to CASSLEAYQPQHF.